The clone carrying this TCR beta chain was counted a few times. This sample was taken from a study of blood T cell repertoires in COVID-19. Background on the study: Sites across the United States, Italy and Spain contributed samples from acute and convalescent COVID-19. T cells, B-cell-depleted T cells, or PBMCs supplied cDNA or gDNA.

V was shortened by 1 base and J by 2 bases, with 11 bases between the two germline ends. The CDR3 is 15 amino acids. CDR1 and CDR2 from the germline V gene are KGHSH and LQKENI. Original handling: The authors estimated nucleated cell counts from reference gene primer amplification. Assay: immunoSEQ multiplex PCR; the TCRdb copy retains only in-frame clones and omits some. V and J calls plus clone size are reproduced from that table; the DNA served to infer D and trimming. The sample gives around 250,000 clones, around 80% of which show up once; 8.5% to 10% is in the top ten. The sample consisted of peripheral blood. The sequence derives from a man aged 35 to 55 with active or convalescent COVID-19. The J gene is TRBJ1-1, the V gene TRBV18; D unresolved. The CDR3 nucleotides read TGTGCCAGCTCACCACGCGGGCGACAAAACACTGAAGCTTTCTTT. Its translation is CASSPRGRQNTEAFF.